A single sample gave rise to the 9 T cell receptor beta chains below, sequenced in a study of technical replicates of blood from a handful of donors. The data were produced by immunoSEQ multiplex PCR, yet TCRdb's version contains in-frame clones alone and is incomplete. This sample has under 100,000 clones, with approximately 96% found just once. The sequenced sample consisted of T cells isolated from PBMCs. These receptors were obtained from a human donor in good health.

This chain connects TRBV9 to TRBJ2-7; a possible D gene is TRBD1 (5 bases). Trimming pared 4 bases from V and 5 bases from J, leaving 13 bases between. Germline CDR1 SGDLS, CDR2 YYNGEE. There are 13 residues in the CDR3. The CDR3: CASSPHPRDEQYF. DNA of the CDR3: TGTGCCAGCAGCCCACACCCCAGGGACGAGCAGTACTTC.

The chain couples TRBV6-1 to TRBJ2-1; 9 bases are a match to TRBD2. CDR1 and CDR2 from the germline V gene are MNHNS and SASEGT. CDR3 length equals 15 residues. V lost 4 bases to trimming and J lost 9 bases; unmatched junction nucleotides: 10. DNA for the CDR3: TGTGCCAGCAGTGCTAGCGGGGCGGGGAGGGCTGAGCAGTTCTTC. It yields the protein CASSASGAGRAEQFF.

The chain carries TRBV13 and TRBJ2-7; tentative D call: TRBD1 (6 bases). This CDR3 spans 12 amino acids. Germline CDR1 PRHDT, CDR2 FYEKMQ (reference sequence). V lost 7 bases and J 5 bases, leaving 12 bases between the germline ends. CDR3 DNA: TGTGCCAGCACGGGCCAGGGGAACGAGCAGTACTTC. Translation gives CASTGQGNEQYF.

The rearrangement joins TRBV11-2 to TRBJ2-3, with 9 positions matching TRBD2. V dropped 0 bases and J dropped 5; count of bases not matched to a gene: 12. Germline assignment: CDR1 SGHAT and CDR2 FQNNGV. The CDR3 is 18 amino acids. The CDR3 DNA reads TGTGCCAGCAGCTTAGATTCCCTTGCGGGGGGGCGCCAAGATACGCAGTATTTT. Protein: CASSLDSLAGGRQDTQYF.

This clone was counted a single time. This CDR3 is CASSPGTMNTEAFF. DNA for the CDR3: TGCGCCAGCAGTCCAGGGACAATGAACACTGAAGCTTTCTTT. The chain carries TRBV10-1 and TRBJ1-1; D might be TRBD1 (6 bases). Trimming left V 5 bases short and J 0 bases short, with 10 bases between. This CDR3 has 14 amino acids. Germline CDR1 WNHNN, CDR2 SYGVQD (reference sequence).

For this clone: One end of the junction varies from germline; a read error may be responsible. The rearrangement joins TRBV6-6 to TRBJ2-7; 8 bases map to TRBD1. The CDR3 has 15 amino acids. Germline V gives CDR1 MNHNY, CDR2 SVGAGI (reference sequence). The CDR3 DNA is TGTGCCAGCAGTTCGCCCGGGACAGGATCCTTCGAGCAGTACTTC. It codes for CASSSPGTGSFEQYF.

As DNA, the CDR3 is TGTGCCAGCAGCGTAGAGCTAGCGGGACCTGTCCATGAGCAGTTCTTC. This translates into CASSVELAGPVHEQFF. This chain joins TRBV9 and TRBJ2-1; 9 bases fit TRBD2. Germline V gene data show CDR1 as SGDLS and CDR2 as YYNGEE. This CDR3 spans 16 amino acids. V lost 0 bases, J lost 8 bases, and 9 bases stayed unmatched.

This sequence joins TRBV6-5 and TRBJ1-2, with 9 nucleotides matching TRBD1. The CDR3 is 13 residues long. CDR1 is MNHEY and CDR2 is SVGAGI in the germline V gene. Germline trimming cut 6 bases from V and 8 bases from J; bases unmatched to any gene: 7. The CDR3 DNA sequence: TGTGCCAGCAGGGGGGACAGGGAGCGGGGCTACACCTTC. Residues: CASRGDRERGYTF.

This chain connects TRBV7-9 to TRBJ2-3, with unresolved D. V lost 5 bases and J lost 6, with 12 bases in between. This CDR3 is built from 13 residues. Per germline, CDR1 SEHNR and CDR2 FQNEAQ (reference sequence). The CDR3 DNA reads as TGTGCCAGCAGCCAATCTAATGTGGATACGCAGTATTTT. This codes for CASSQSNVDTQYF.